This T cell receptor beta chain was identified during a study of blood T cell repertoires in COVID-19. Study in general: From the United States, Italy and Spain came samples of acute and convalescent COVID-19. T cells, B-cell-depleted T cells, or PBMCs supplied cDNA or gDNA.

Here immunoSEQ multiplex PCR was the method, and the copy in TCRdb shows in-frame clones only, minus some. The table records 160,000 or so clones, about 89% of them present only once. The trim removed 3 bases at V and 3 bases at J, leaving 6 bases unmatched. The length of the CDR3 is 14 residues. Per germline, CDR1 SGHRS and CDR2 YFSETQ. The rearrangement uses TRBV5-1 and TRBJ2-7, with TRBD1 matching over 7 bases. Material: peripheral blood. The origin of this receptor is a man in his fifties or sixties with acute or convalescent COVID-19. DNA of the CDR3: TGCGCCAGCAGCTCCGGGACAGTAGGCTACGAGCAGTACTTC. The encoded protein is CASSSGTVGYEQYF.